This T cell receptor (beta chain) originates from a study of regulatory T cells in long-lasting Graves disease. The study, taken as a whole, reports: Persistent patients had more shared public clonotypes (approximately 2,700) than new patients (roughly 900). Newly diagnosed Graves' patients exceeded persistent ones in TCR diversity.

This clonotype occurred many times. Antigen: not known. A read error may account for a junction end that differs from germline. Time point meaning: persistent/refractory GD, antithyroid drugs over 5 years with positive TRAb. Generation of the TCR library employed RNA extracted from PBMCs. The patients were drawn from one endocrinology department in Xi'an, China. Construction of TCR beta libraries relied on iRepertoire HTBI primers and on Arm-PCR targeting CDR3 regions. TCRdb re-derived calls from the multiplex PCR reads in MiXCR, one entry per CDR3 protein. The sample has about 420,000 distinct CDR3 sequences, around 24% seen once. CDR3 size: 14 residues. Germline CDR1 reads SGHRS; CDR2 reads YFSETQ.

The sequence was collected from a female donor with Graves disease. Here the sequenced sample was peripheral blood mononuclear cells (PBMCs), taken when the disease was refractory, from a patient treated with antithyroid drugs. The chain recombines TRBV5-1 with TRBJ2-7; 7 bases fit TRBD1. The CDR3 is CASSFGTVSYEQYF. CDR3 sequence (DNA): TGTGCCAGCAGCTTCGGGACAGTGTCCTACGAGCAGTACTTC.